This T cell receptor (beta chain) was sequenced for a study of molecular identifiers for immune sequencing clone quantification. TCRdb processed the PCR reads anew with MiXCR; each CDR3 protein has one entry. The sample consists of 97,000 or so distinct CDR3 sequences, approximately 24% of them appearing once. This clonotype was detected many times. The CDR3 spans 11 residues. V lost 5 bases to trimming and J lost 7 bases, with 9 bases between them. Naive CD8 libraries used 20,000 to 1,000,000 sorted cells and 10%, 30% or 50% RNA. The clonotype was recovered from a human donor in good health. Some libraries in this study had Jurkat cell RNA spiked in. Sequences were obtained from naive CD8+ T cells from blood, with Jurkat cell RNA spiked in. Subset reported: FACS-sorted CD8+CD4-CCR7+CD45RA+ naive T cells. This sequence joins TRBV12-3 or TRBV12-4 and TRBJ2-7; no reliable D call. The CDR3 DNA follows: TGTGCCAGCAGTATGGGTCTGGAGCAGTACTTC. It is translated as CASSMGLEQYF.